One sample yielded the 11 T cell receptor beta chains listed below, sequenced in a study of tumor-infiltrating lymphocytes in glioblastoma multiforme. TCR beta libraries were built from RNA through three nested multiplex PCR rounds using modified ARM-PCR. MiXCR, run by TCRdb on the multiplex PCR reads, gives a single entry per CDR3 protein. The sample has nearly 20,000 distinct CDR3 sequences, 65% to 75% seen once. Sequenced sample: peripheral blood. The receptors here all came from a male donor with glioblastoma.

V is TRBV10-3 and J is TRBJ2-7; 7 bases fit TRBD1. Germline V gene sequence: CDR1 ENHRY, CDR2 SYGVKD. CDR3 size: 15 residues. Trimming at V came to 5 bases and at J to 0 bases, leaving 7 bases not matched to a gene. CDR3 in DNA: TGTGCCATCAGTTCGGGACAGCTGGGCTCCTACGAGCAGTACTTC. Protein product: CAISSGQLGSYEQYF.

This clonotype was counted many times. The chain is built from TRBV20-1 and TRBJ2-4, with a possible D match to TRBD1 (6 bases). The V end lost 1 base, the J end lost 7 bases, and 11 bases lay between the germline ends. This CDR3 is 13 amino acids long. The V gene's germline CDR1 is DFQATT and CDR2 SNEGSKA (reference sequence). The CDR3 protein is CSARVTGQNIQYF. The CDR3, as DNA: TGCAGTGCTAGAGTAACCGGACAGAACATTCAGTACTTC.

Notes on this clonotype: Sequence at one end of the junction differs from germline and may be a read error. This chain joins TRBV29-1 and TRBJ1-2; the match to TRBD1 covers 8 bases. Germline V lookup: CDR1 SQVTM, CDR2 ANQGSEA. The CDR3 covers 13 residues. The CDR3 region has the DNA TGCAGCGCTGAAGTAATGACAGGGGTAGCCTACACCTTC. Amino acid sequence: CSAEVMTGVAYTF.

This clonotype was picked up a small number of times. The CDR3 DNA reads as TGCAGCGTTGAAAGTTTGCCAGGGAAGACCTACGAGCAGTACTTC. This codes for CSVESLPGKTYEQYF. V usage is TRBV29-1 and J usage is TRBJ2-7; TRBD1 is a possible D gene (5 bases). CDR1 and CDR2 (germline): SQVTM, ANQGSEA. The CDR3 totals 15 residues. V was clipped by 2 bases and J by 2 bases, with 16 bases between them.

The genes are TRBV5-1 and TRBJ2-1; 7 bases agree with TRBD2. This CDR3 spans 14 amino acids. Germline V lookup: CDR1 SGHRS, CDR2 YFSETQ. Trimming took 3 bases from V and 7 from J; bases not matched to a gene: 7. CDR3 sequence (DNA): TGCGCCAGCAGCTCCCTAGCGGATACAAATGAGCAGTTCTTC. Translating gives CASSSLADTNEQFF.

A remark on this clonotype: Germline is not matched at one junction end, which may reflect a read error. The chain has TRBV7-8 and TRBJ2-3, with D possibly being TRBD2 (5 bases). This CDR3 is 13 amino acids long. Germline V gene sequence: CDR1 SGHVS, CDR2 FQNEAQ. CDR3 loop: CASNFGSTDMQYF. CDR3 nucleotide sequence: TGTGCCAGCAACTTTGGGAGCACAGATATGCAGTATTTT.

The chain is built from TRBV20-1 and TRBJ2-3, with 9 nucleotides matching TRBD2. Germline V gives CDR1 DFQATT, CDR2 SNEGSKA (reference sequence). The CDR3 runs to 15 residues. The V segment lost 5 bases and the J segment 4 bases; nucleotides outside the gene matches: 10. The chain's CDR3 is CSAYPASGVADTQYF. The CDR3 nucleotides read TGCAGTGCTTACCCGGCTAGCGGGGTAGCAGATACGCAGTATTTT.

To note about this clonotype: At one end, the junction sequence differs from germline, possibly due to a read error. The chain carries TRBV29-1 and TRBJ1-1; D is perhaps TRBD1 (6 bases). This CDR3 region has 14 residues. CDR1 is SQVTM and CDR2 is ANQGSEA in the germline V gene. In DNA, the CDR3 is TGCAGCGTTCTGAACAGGGCAATGAACACTGAGGCTTTCTTT. Translated: CSVLNRAMNTEAFF.

The V gene is TRBV6-7, the J gene TRBJ2-2; 8 positions match TRBD2. TRBV6-7 is recorded as an ORF, its role being uncertain. V gave up 7 bases and J gave up 5 bases; unmatched junction bases: 15. The CDR3 runs 17 residues. CDR3 nucleotide sequence: TGTGCCAGCACTTCACTCAGTAGCGGGGCTTGGACCGGGGAGCTGTTTTTT. Translation gives CASTSLSSGAWTGELFF.

This clonotype appeared many times. This chain connects TRBV30 to TRBJ2-1, with 10 nucleotides matching TRBD2. The V and J ends lost 4 bases and 7 bases, in that order; junction bases with no gene match: 7. Per the germline V gene, CDR1 is GTSNPN and CDR2 is SVGIG (reference sequence). The CDR3 extends over 14 amino acids. The CDR3 DNA reads as TGTGCCTGGAAGAGGGCTAGCGGGAGTAATGAGCAGTTCTTC. Translation gives CAWKRASGSNEQFF.

This clonotype was observed at least ten times. CDR3 protein: CASSLWTSTDTQYF. For the CDR3, the DNA is TGCGCCAGCAGCTTGTGGACTAGCACAGATACGCAGTATTTT. The chain carries TRBV5-1 and TRBJ2-3; D is perhaps TRBD2 (5 bases). Germline CDR1 and CDR2: SGHRS and YFSETQ. With 1 base removed from V and 0 bases from J, the gap between germline ends came to 6 bases. The CDR3 contains 14 residues.